These T cell receptor beta chains were read from a single sample in a study of blood T cell repertoires in COVID-19. The method was immunoSEQ multiplex PCR; TCRdb's version includes in-frame clones alone and lacks a portion of them. The table lists 100,000 to 150,000 clones, 81% of them singletons. The sample taken for sequencing was peripheral blood. The receptors originated from a man aged 25-40 years with COVID-19, enrolled during active disease. Each CDR3 is given with its conserved first and last residue. A D gene is named only where the DNA matches it firmly. The listing skips clone size in some rows; elsewhere it reads once, few, many or a size class.

j_gene	v_gene	len	abundance	d_gene	CDR3nt	CDR3aa
TRBJ2-1	TRBV6-2/TRBV6-3	12	NA	NA	TGTGCCAGCAGTGAGCAGGCGAATGAGCAGTTCTTC	CASSEQANEQFF
TRBJ1-3	TRBV6-6	14	NA	NA	TGTGCCAGCAGTTCACAGGGATCTGGAAACACCATATATTTT	CASSSQGSGNTIYF
TRBJ2-2	TRBV7-9	13	NA	NA	TGTGCCAGCAGCCGACAAGGCGACGGGGAGCTGTTTTTT	CASSRQGDGELFF
TRBJ2-5	TRBV6-5	15	NA	TRBD1	TGTGCCAGCAGATACGGACAGGCCTTGGGGGAGACCCAGTACTTC	CASRYGQALGETQYF
TRBJ2-2	TRBV9	13	NA	NA	TGTGCCAGCCGAGACTCTTACACCGGGGAGCTGTTTTTT	CASRDSYTGELFF
TRBJ2-2	TRBV7-2	16	few	NA	TGTGCCAGCAGCCCCCAACAGGGAGGGTACACCGGGGAGCTGTTTTTT	CASSPQQGGYTGELFF
TRBJ2-5	TRBV25-1	17	few	TRBD2	TGTGCCAGCAGTCCCCCACTACTAGCGGGGGGCCAAGAGACCCAGTACTTC	CASSPPLLAGGQETQYF
TRBJ1-2	TRBV7-9	16	NA	TRBD1	TGTGCCAGCAGCTTAGGGTACAGGGGGGATAGTAATGGCTACACCTTC	CASSLGYRGDSNGYTF
TRBJ1-2	TRBV6-5	14	NA	NA	TGTGCCAGCAGTCCACCCGGTCTCAACTATGGCTACACCTTC	CASSPPGLNYGYTF
TRBJ1-1	TRBV10-3	14	NA	TRBD1	TGTGCCATCAAGGGACAGACATTGAACACTGAAGCTTTCTTT	CAIKGQTLNTEAFF
TRBJ1-4	TRBV7-9	14	NA	NA	TGTGCCAGCAGCTCCCAGGGAGGTCATTCAAAACTGTTTTTT	CASSSQGGHSKLFF
TRBJ1-1	TRBV18	16	NA	NA	TGTGCCAGCTCACCCGCCTCTCAGGGGTTGAACACTGAAGCTTTCTTT	CASSPASQGLNTEAFF
TRBJ1-5	TRBV28	19	NA	NA	TGTGCCAGCAGCTTCACTTATAGAGTCGACAGTCGGAGCAATCAGCCCCAGCATTTT	CASSFTYRVDSRSNQPQHF
TRBJ1-3	TRBV6-5	15	NA	TRBD1	TGTGCCAGCAGTTTCGGACAGGGGATAGGCAACACCATATATTTT	CASSFGQGIGNTIYF
TRBJ1-2	TRBV28	14	NA	TRBD1	TGTGCCAGCAGTAGGGGAGACAGGGCACGCGGCTACACCTTC	CASSRGDRARGYTF
TRBJ2-7	TRBV5-1	14	few	NA	TGCGCCAGCAGCTTGAGGCTGGGGGGCTACGAGCAGTACTTC	CASSLRLGGYEQYF
TRBJ1-1	TRBV5-5	16	NA	NA	TGTGCCAGCAGCCTTACCGTGGGGGCGCTGAACACTGAAGCTTTCTTT	CASSLTVGALNTEAFF
TRBJ2-7	TRBV7-8	15	NA	TRBD2	TGTGCCAGCAGCCGGGGAGCGGGGATACCCTACGAGCAGTACTTC	CASSRGAGIPYEQYF
TRBJ1-2	TRBV28	16	NA	NA	TGTGCCAGCAGTCCCACCGGAGGGGCCCTCAACTATGGCTACACCTTC	CASSPTGGALNYGYTF
TRBJ2-7	TRBV7-3	15	once	NA	TGTGCCAGCAGCTTAATGGCGGGGAGCTCCTACGAGCAGTACTTC	CASSLMAGSSYEQYF
TRBJ2-7	TRBV28	15	NA	NA	TGTGCCAGCAGTGAGAGAACAGGGAGCTCCTACGAGCAGTACTTC	CASSERTGSSYEQYF
TRBJ2-2	TRBV7-8	16	NA	NA	TGTGCCAGCAGCCGGGCAGGGGCGGCGAACACCGGGGAGCTGTTTTTT	CASSRAGAANTGELFF
TRBJ2-2	TRBV7-9	17	NA	TRBD2	TGTGCCAGCAGCGCAGGGCTAGCGGAGCTGAACACCGGGGAGCTGTTTTTT	CASSAGLAELNTGELFF
TRBJ1-2	TRBV28	12	NA	NA	TGTGCCAGCAGTTTTGGGGCGCTTGGCTACACCTTC	CASSFGALGYTF
TRBJ1-6	TRBV14	16	few	TRBD1	TGTGCCAGCAGCCAAAGGGCCGGGACAGGGAATTCACCCCTCCACTTT	CASSQRAGTGNSPLHF
TRBJ1-2	TRBV7-8	17	NA	TRBD1	TGTGCCAGCAGCTTCCGGACAGGGGAGGGAAGAGGCTATGGCTACACCTTC	CASSFRTGEGRGYGYTF
TRBJ2-7	TRBV4-1	15	few	TRBD1	TGCGCCAGCAGCCAAGGGACAGGCGTCGTCTACGAGCAGTACTTC	CASSQGTGVVYEQYF
TRBJ1-6	TRBV6-1	14	NA	NA	TGTGCCAGCAGTGAACGTGACATTTTTTCACCCCTCCACTTT	CASSERDIFSPLHF
TRBJ1-1	TRBV5-4	15	NA	NA	TGTGCCAGCACACGGGACACCCCTAAGAACACTGAAGCTTTCTTT	CASTRDTPKNTEAFF